This TCR beta chain was observed in a study of post-analysis software for immune sequencing data. Study-wide results and caveats: In patients, roughly 5 TRBV segments were more frequent than in controls, with TRBV5-6, TRBV5-1 and TRBV20-1 among them.

Comments on this clonotype: Its antigen is still unknown.

Presence of unique molecular identifiers characterized the TCR beta cDNA libraries. MiXCR, run by TCRdb on the PCR reads, gives a single entry per CDR3 protein. Among about 540,000 distinct CDR3 sequences listed, around 31% were seen once. Trimming shortened V by 8 bases and J by 1 base, and 22 bases separated the two germline ends. Per germline, CDR1 SGHTA and CDR2 FQGTGA. The CDR3 spans 17 residues. The sequence was obtained from a girl aged 2-17 years with multiple sclerosis. Input material: blood. The chain combines TRBV7-3 with TRBJ2-3; D is possibly TRBD1 or TRBD2 (5 bases each). The CDR3 nucleotides read TGTGCCAGCCCCTTCCCGCGGTGGGGACCACGCACAGATACGCAGTATTTT. Amino acid sequence: CASPFPRWGPRTDTQYF.